These 16 T cell receptor beta chains share one sample of origin, sequenced in a study of shared clonotypes between healthy human individuals. The data were produced by immunoSEQ multiplex PCR, yet TCRdb's version contains in-frame clones alone and is incomplete. The sample shows about 2.3 million clones, about 90% of them seen only once. The specimen sequenced was naive CD4+ T cells from PBMCs. Regarding subset: CD45RA+ positively selected. These receptors came from a man aged 18 to 30 in good health. Some clones in this sample may be carry-over from other donors' samples.

This chain connects TRBV5-1 to TRBJ2-2; unclear D gene. The V end was cut by 0 bases, the J end by 4 bases, with 7 bases between. Germline-derived CDR1 and CDR2 are SGHRS and YFSETQ. The CDR3 totals 14 residues. CDR3 in DNA: TGCGCCAGCAGCTTGGAGGTTCCCACCGGGGAGCTGTTTTTT. Translation: CASSLEVPTGELFF. The whole variable domain, remainder taken from reference TRBV5-1 and TRBJ2-2, is KAGVTQTPRYLIKTRGQQVTLSCSPISGHRSVSWYQQTPGQGLQFLFEYFSETQRNKGNFPGRFSGRQFSNSRSEMNVSTLELGDSALYLCASSLEVPTGELFFGEGSRLTVL.

This rearrangement joins TRBV6-6 to TRBJ2-5, with D tentatively TRBD2 (5 bases). CDR1 MNHNY and CDR2 SVGAGI come from the germline V gene (reference sequence). This CDR3 is 16 amino acids long. The V end lost 4 bases, the J end lost 4 bases, and 19 bases lay between the germline ends. The CDR3 loop is CASSSTFPSKPETQYF. The CDR3 DNA is TGTGCCAGCAGTTCGACGTTCCCTAGCAAGCCAGAGACCCAGTACTTC.

The gene calls are TRBV15 and TRBJ2-7; D might be TRBD2 (6 bases). The CDR3 extends over 17 amino acids. Germline V gene sequence: CDR1 LNHNV, CDR2 YYDKDF (reference sequence). V was pared by 0 bases and J by 6 bases, with 21 bases between. This CDR3 reads CATSRDRLREPQGEQYF. CDR3 bases: TGTGCCACCAGCAGAGATCGATTACGGGAGCCTCAAGGCGAGCAGTACTTC.

The chain couples TRBV5-8 to TRBJ2-1; D possibly corresponds to TRBD1 (6 bases). The CDR3 extends over 16 amino acids. The V and J ends lost 7 bases and 0 bases respectively, with 17 bases between them. Germline-derived CDR1 and CDR2 are SGHTS and YDEGEE. The CDR3 region is CASDRRTVVSYNEQFF. DNA of the CDR3: TGTGCCAGCGACAGGAGGACAGTGGTCTCCTACAATGAGCAGTTCTTC.

This chain joins TRBV6-5 and TRBJ2-7; TRBD2 matches 7 bases. This CDR3 region has 15 residues. The germline gives CDR1 MNHEY, CDR2 SVGAGI. V shed 0 bases, J shed 5 bases, and the junction held 7 bases outside the gene matches. The CDR3 loop is CASSYSGGSLHEQYF. The CDR3 DNA reads as TGTGCCAGCAGTTACTCAGGCGGGAGTCTCCACGAGCAGTACTTC.

This clone was seen a handful of times. The J gene is TRBJ1-4, the V gene TRBV19; D not resolved. The germline gives CDR1 LNHDA, CDR2 SQIVND (reference sequence). The CDR3 has 16 amino acids. Trimming took off 3 bases at V and 5 bases at J, with 16 bases between the two ends. The DNA for the CDR3 is TGTGCCAGTAGTATGGACGGACCGATTCGGAATGAAAAACTGTTTTTT. Its protein product is CASSMDGPIRNEKLFF.

A remark on this clone: Other nucleotide sequences in the sample specify the same CDR3. This chain connects TRBV29-1 to TRBJ1-1; 8 bases are a match to TRBD1. With 6 bases clipped from V and 2 bases from J, the junction kept 5 bases outside the gene matches. The V gene's germline CDR1 is SQVTM and CDR2 ANQGSEA. The CDR3 sequence is 13 residues long. In DNA form, the CDR3 reads TGCAGCGTGGCGGGACAGGCTAACACTGAAGCTTTCTTT. As protein: CSVAGQANTEAFF.

CDR3 in amino acids: CSGLTGSYNEQFF. CDR3 nucleotide sequence: TGCAGCGGCCTAACCGGCTCCTACAATGAGCAGTTCTTC. This chain links TRBV29-1 with TRBJ2-1, with no clear D. The germline CDR1 and CDR2 sequences are SQVTM and ANQGSEA. The CDR3 has 13 amino acids. Trimming took off 7 bases at V and 0 bases at J, with 10 bases between the two ends.

The chain uses TRBV5-1 and TRBJ2-1; a weak D match, TRBD1 (6 bases). Germline CDR1 and CDR2: SGHRS and YFSETQ. This CDR3 contains 16 residues. The V end lost 5 bases, the J end lost 4 bases, and 19 bases lay between the germline ends. In nucleotides, the CDR3 is TGCGCCAGCAGAAGGACCCAGGGGCCTAGTTACAATGAGCAGTTCTTC. Protein: CASRRTQGPSYNEQFF.

The V and J genes are TRBV29-1 and TRBJ2-7, with D possibly called TRBD1 or TRBD2 (5 bases each). Germline values: CDR1 SQVTM, CDR2 ANQGSEA. There are 13 residues in the CDR3. V was shortened by 7 bases and J by 3 bases, with 16 bases between the two germline ends. The CDR3 protein is CSANPGPNYEQYF. The CDR3 DNA is TGCAGCGCTAACCCGGGACCGAACTACGAGCAGTACTTC.

The rearrangement joins TRBV28 to TRBJ2-1; 9 bases align to TRBD1. The CDR3 covers 13 residues. The germline CDR1 and CDR2 sequences are MDHEN and SYDVKM. V trimming: 6 bases; J trimming: 8 bases; junction bases outside the gene matches: 5. CDR3 nucleotide sequence: TGTGCCAGCAGGGGGACAGGGATCGATGAGCAGTTCTTC. Its translation is CASRGTGIDEQFF.

The chain combines TRBV10-3 with TRBJ1-2; no reliable D call. Deletions cut 0 bases from V and 2 bases from J, with 4 bases between. Germline CDR1 reads ENHRY; CDR2 reads SYGVKD. There are 13 residues in the CDR3. The CDR3 DNA is TGTGCCATCAGTGAGTCTCCCAACTATGGCTACACCTTC. Translated, it gives CAISESPNYGYTF.

The J gene is TRBJ1-2, the V gene TRBV27; tentatively, D is TRBD1 (5 bases). Trimming took off 4 bases at V and 8 bases at J, with 11 bases between the two ends. Germline V gives CDR1 MNHEY, CDR2 SMNVEV (reference sequence). This CDR3 is 12 amino acids long. For the CDR3, the DNA is TGTGCCAGCAGTTCGGGACGCGGGGGCTACACCTTC. This sequence encodes CASSSGRGGYTF.

This clone has a handful of counts. Distinct nucleotide sequences in the sample also encode this CDR3. This sequence joins TRBV5-1 and TRBJ1-1; 9 bases agree with TRBD1. Germline CDR1 is SGHRS and CDR2 is YFSETQ. The CDR3 extends over 14 amino acids. The ends lost 4 bases at V and 1 base at J; junction bases unmatched: 2. The CDR3 DNA reads as TGCGCCAGCAGCCAGGACAGGGGGAACACTGAAGCTTTCTTT. Its protein product is CASSQDRGNTEAFF.

This clone was counted once. The chain links TRBV6-5 to TRBJ2-7, with TRBD1 matching 7 bases. In germline, CDR1 is MNHEY, CDR2 SVGAGI. V lost 7 bases to trimming and J lost 5 bases; unmatched junction nucleotides: 14. The CDR3 contains 15 residues. This CDR3 is CASTEGAGVTDEQYF. The CDR3 DNA reads TGTGCCAGCACCGAGGGGGCCGGGGTAACGGACGAGCAGTACTTC.

The chain employs TRBV6-5 and TRBJ2-3; the D gene is possibly TRBD1 (6 bases). The germline gives CDR1 MNHEY, CDR2 SVGAGI. Trimming left V 5 bases short and J 14 bases short, with 20 bases between. The CDR3 totals 13 residues. This chain's CDR3 is CASSRDRDNSPYF. As DNA, the CDR3 is TGTGCCAGCAGTCGAGACCGGGACAATTCACCGTATTTT.